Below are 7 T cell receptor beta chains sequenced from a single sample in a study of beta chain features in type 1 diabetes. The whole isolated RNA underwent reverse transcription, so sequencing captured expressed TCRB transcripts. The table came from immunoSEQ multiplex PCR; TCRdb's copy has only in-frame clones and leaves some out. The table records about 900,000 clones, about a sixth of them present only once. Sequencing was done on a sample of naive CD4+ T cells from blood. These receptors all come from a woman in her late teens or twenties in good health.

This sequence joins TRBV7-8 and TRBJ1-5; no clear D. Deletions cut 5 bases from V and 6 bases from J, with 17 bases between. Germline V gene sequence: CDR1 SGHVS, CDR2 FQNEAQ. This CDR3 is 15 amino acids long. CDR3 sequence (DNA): TGTGCCAGCAGCCAAACGTTGGGAAACTCTCAGCCCCAGCATTTT. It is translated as CASSQTLGNSQPQHF.

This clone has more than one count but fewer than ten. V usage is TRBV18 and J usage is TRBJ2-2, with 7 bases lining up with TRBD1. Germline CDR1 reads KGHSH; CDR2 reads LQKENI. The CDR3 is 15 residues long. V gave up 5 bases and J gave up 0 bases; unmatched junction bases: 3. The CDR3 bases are TGTGCCAGCTCAAATCAGGGGGCGAACACCGGGGAGCTGTTTTTT. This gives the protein CASSNQGANTGELFF.

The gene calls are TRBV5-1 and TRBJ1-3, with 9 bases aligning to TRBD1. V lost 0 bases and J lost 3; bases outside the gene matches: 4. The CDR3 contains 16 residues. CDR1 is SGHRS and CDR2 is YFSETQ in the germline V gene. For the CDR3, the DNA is TGCGCCAGCAGCTTGGCGGGGACAGGGTATGGAAACACCATATATTTT. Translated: CASSLAGTGYGNTIYF.

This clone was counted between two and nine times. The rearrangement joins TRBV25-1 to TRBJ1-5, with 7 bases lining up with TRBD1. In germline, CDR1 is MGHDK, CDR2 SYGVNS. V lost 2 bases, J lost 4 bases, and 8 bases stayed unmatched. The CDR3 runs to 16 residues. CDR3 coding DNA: TGTGCCAGCAGTGAAAGGGGGGACAGCTCGAATCAGCCCCAGCATTTT. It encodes CASSERGDSSNQPQHF.

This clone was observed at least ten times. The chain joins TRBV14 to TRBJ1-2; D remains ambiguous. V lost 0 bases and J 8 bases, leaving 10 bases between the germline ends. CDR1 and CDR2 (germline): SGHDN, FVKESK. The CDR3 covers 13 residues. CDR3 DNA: TGTGCCAGCAGCCAAGACCAGAGCTACGGCTACACCTTC. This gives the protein CASSQDQSYGYTF.

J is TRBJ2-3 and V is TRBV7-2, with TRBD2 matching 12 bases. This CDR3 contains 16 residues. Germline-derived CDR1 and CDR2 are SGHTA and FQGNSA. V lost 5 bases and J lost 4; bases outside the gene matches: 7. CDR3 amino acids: CASSLWTSGASDTQYF. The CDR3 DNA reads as TGTGCCAGCAGCCTGTGGACTAGCGGGGCGTCAGATACGCAGTATTTT.

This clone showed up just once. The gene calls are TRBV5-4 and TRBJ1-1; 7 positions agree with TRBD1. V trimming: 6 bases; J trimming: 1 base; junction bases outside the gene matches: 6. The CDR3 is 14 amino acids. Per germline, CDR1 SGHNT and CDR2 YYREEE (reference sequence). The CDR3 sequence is CASTLGDRNTEAFF. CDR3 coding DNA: TGTGCCAGCACCCTCGGGGACAGGAACACTGAAGCTTTCTTT.